The subject of this entry is one T cell receptor beta chain. This specimen belongs to a study of blood T cell repertoires in COVID-19. Study information: Researchers got acute and convalescent COVID-19 samples from the United States, Italy and Spain. PBMCs, B-cell-depleted T cells, or T cells were the source of the cDNA or gDNA that made up the material.

Authors' methods: Estimates of nucleated cell counts were drawn from the amplification of reference gene primers. Assay: immunoSEQ multiplex PCR; the TCRdb copy retains only in-frame clones and omits some. V, J and clone size reflect that table, while D and trimming were determined from the DNA. This table holds about 210,000 clones, approximately 78% found once. Seattle's enrolled individuals joined amid active infection and were then monitored longitudinally. V was clipped by 3 bases and J by 2 bases, with 10 bases between them. Germline CDR1 reads MNHEY; CDR2 reads SMNVEV (reference sequence). The CDR3 consists of 14 residues.

This sequence joins TRBV27 and TRBJ1-2; tentative D call: TRBD1 (6 bases). This receptor was obtained from a woman aged 70 to 79 with COVID-19, enrolled during active disease. Input material: peripheral blood. The CDR3 loop is CASSLNRANYGYTF. CDR3 coding DNA: TGTGCCAGCAGTTTGAACAGGGCGAACTATGGCTACACCTTC.